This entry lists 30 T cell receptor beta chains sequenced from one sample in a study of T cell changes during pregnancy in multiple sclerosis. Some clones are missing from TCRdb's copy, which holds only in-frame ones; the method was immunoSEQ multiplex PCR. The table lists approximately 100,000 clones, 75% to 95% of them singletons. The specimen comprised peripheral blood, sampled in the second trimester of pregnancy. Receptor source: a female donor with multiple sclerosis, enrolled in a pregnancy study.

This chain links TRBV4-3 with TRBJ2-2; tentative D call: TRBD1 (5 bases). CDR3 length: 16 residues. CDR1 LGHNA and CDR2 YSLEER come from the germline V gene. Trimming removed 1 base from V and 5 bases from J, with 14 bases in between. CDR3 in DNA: TGCGCCAGCAGCCAAGGATGGGGAAGGGGTACCGGGGAGCTGTTTTTT. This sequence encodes CASSQGWGRGTGELFF.

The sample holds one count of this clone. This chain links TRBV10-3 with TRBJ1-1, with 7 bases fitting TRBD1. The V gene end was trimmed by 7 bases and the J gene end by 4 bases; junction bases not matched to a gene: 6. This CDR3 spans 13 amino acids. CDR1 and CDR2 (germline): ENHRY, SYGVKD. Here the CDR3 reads CAIKGQTSTEAFF. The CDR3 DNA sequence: TGTGCCATCAAGGGACAGACTAGCACTGAAGCTTTCTTT.

The CDR3 loop is CASTESGNTIYF. CDR3 sequence (DNA): TGTGCCAGCACCGAGTCAGGAAACACCATATATTTT. The J gene is TRBJ1-3, the V gene TRBV28; D is unclear. V lost 7 bases and J 4 bases, leaving 8 bases between the germline ends. In germline, CDR1 is MDHEN, CDR2 SYDVKM. The CDR3 covers 12 residues. The whole variable domain, remainder taken from reference TRBV28 and TRBJ1-3, is DVKVTQSSRYLVKRTGEKVFLECVQDMDHENMFWYRQDPGLGLRLIYFSYDVKMKEKGDIPEGYSVSREKKERFSLILESASTNQTSMYLCASTESGNTIYFGEGSWLTVV.

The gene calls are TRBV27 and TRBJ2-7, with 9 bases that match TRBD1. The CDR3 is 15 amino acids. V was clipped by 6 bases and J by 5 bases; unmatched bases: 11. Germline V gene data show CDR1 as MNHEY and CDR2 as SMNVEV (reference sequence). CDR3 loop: CASRPGQGKPHEQYF. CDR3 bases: TGTGCCAGCAGGCCGGGACAGGGAAAGCCTCACGAGCAGTACTTC.

Here the CDR3 reads CASSGLAGQKSSGANVLTF. In DNA, the CDR3 is TGTGCCAGTAGCGGACTAGCGGGACAAAAAAGCTCTGGGGCCAACGTCCTGACTTTC. The J gene is TRBJ2-6, the V gene TRBV19, with 12 bases aligning to TRBD2. Germline lookup yields CDR1 LNHDA and CDR2 SQIVND (reference sequence). CDR3 size: 19 residues. The V segment lost 6 bases and the J segment 0 bases; nucleotides outside the gene matches: 9.

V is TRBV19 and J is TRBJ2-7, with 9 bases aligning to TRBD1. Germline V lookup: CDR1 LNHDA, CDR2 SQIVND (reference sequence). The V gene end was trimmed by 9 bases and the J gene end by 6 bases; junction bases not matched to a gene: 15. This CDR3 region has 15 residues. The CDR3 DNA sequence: TGTGCCAGCCGGGACAGGGATGCCCCGAGATTCGAGCAGTACTTC. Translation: CASRDRDAPRFEQYF.

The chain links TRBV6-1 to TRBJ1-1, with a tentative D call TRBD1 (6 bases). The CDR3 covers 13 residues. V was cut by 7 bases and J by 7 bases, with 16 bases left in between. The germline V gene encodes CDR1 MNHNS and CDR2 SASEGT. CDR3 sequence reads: CASTVGGQFEAFF. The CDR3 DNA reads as TGTGCCAGCACCGTGGGGGGGCAGTTTGAAGCTTTCTTT.

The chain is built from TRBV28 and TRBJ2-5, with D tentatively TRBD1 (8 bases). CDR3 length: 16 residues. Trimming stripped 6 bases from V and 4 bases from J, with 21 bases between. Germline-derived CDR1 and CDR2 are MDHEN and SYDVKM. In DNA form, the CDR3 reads TGTGCCAGCAGGAAAGATGCAGGGGGCGGGAGAGAGACCCAGTACTTC. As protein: CASRKDAGGGRETQYF.

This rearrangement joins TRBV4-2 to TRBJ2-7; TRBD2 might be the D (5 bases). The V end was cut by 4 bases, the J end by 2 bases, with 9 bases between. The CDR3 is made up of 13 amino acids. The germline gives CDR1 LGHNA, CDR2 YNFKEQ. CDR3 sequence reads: CASSLGDTYEQYF. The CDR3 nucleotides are TGTGCCAGCAGCCTCGGGGATACCTACGAGCAGTACTTC.

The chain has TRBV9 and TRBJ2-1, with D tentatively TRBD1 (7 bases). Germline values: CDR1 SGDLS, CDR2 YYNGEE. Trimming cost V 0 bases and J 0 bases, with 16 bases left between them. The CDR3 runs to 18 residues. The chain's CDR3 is CASSVEGGTASSYNEQFF. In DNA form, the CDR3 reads TGTGCCAGCAGCGTAGAAGGGGGGACAGCGAGCTCCTACAATGAGCAGTTCTTC.

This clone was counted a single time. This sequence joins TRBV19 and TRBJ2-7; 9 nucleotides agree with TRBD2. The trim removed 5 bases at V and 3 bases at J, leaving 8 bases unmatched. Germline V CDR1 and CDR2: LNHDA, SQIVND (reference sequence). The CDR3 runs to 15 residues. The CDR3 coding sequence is TGTGCCAGTAGTCCCGCCCGGACTAGCGACTACGAGCAGTACTTC. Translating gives CASSPARTSDYEQYF.

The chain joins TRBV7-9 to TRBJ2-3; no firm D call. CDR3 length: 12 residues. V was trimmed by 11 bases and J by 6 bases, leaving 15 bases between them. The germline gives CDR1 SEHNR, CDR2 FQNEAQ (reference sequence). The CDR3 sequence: CALSSVYDTQYF. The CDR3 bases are TGTGCCCTCTCGTCGGTGTACGATACGCAGTATTTT.

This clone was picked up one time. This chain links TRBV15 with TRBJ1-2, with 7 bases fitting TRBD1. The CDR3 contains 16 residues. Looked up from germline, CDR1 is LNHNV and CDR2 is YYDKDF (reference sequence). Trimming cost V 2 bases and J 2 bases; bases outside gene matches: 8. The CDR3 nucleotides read TGTGCCACCAGCAGAAGCCCGGGACAGAGGAACTATGGCTACACCTTC. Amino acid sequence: CATSRSPGQRNYGYTF.

CDR3 amino acids: CASTIALVTEAFF. The CDR3 DNA is TGTGCCAGCACCATAGCTCTCGTAACTGAAGCTTTCTTT. The chain combines TRBV7-9 with TRBJ1-1; D call uncertain. Per the germline V gene, CDR1 is SEHNR and CDR2 is FQNEAQ (reference sequence). The ends were cut back, 7 bases at V and 5 bases at J, with 14 bases in the middle. The CDR3 runs 13 residues. The full variable domain, rest sourced from reference TRBV7-9 and TRBJ1-1, is DTGVSQNPRHKITKRGQNVTFRCDPISEHNRLYWYRQTLGQGPEFLTYFQNEAQLEKSRLLSDRFSAERPKGSFSTLEIQRTEQGDSAMYLCASTIALVTEAFFGQGTRLTVV.

The CDR3 loop is CASSQDGQGWTEAFF. In DNA, the CDR3 is TGCGCCAGCAGCCAAGATGGGCAGGGGTGGACTGAAGCTTTCTTT. The J gene is TRBJ1-1, the V gene TRBV4-3; a weak D match, TRBD1 (6 bases). CDR1 LGHNA and CDR2 YSLEER come from the germline V gene. V gave up 0 bases and J gave up 5 bases, with 13 bases separating them. This CDR3 contains 15 residues.

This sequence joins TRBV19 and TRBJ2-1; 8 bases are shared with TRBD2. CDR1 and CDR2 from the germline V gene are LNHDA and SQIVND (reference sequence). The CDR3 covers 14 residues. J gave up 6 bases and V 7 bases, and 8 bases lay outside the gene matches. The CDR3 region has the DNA TGTGCCAGTACGAAGCGGGAGATGTTCAATGAGCAGTTCTTC. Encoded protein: CASTKREMFNEQFF.

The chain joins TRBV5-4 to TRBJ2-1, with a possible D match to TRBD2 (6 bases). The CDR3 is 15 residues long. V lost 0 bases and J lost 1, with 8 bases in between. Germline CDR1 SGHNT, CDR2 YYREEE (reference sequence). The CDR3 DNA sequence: TGTGCCAGCAGCTTGGTAAGCGGGTCCTACAATGAGCAGTTCTTC. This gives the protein CASSLVSGSYNEQFF.

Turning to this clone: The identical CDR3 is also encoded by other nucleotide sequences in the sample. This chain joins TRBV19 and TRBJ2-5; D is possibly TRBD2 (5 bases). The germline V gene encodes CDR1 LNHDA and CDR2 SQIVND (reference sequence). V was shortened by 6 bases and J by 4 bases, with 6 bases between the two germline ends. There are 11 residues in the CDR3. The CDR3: CASSRGETQYF. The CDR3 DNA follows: TGTGCCAGTAGCCGGGGAGAGACCCAGTACTTC.

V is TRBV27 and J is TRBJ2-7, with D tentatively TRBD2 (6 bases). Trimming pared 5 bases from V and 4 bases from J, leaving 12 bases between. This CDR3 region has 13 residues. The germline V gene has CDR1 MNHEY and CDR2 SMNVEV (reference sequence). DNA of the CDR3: TGTGCCAGCAGTCCCGGGACTTTATACGAGCAGTACTTC. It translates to CASSPGTLYEQYF.

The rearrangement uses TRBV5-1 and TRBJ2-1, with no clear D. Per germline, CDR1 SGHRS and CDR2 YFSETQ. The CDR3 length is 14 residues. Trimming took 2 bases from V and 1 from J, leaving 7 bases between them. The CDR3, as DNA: TGCGCCAGCAGCTTTTCCGAGTCCTACAATGAGCAGTTCTTC. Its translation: CASSFSESYNEQFF.

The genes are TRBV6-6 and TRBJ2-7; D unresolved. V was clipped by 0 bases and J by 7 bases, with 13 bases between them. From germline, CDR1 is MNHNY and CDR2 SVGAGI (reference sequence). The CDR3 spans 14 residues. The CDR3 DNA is TGTGCCAGCAGTTACTCGACGACGGCGAGGGAGCAGTACTTC. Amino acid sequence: CASSYSTTAREQYF.

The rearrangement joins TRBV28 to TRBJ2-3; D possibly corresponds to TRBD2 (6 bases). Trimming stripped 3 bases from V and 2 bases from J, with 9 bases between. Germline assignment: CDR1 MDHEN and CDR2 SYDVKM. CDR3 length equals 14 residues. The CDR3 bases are TGTGCCAGCAGTTTGGGGGGAGTCACAGATACGCAGTATTTT. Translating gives CASSLGGVTDTQYF.

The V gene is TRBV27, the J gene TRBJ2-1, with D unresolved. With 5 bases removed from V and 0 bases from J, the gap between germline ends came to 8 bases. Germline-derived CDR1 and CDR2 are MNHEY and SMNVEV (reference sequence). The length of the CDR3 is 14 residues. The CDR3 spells CASSHGGSYNEQFF. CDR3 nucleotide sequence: TGTGCCAGCAGTCACGGTGGCTCCTACAATGAGCAGTTCTTC.

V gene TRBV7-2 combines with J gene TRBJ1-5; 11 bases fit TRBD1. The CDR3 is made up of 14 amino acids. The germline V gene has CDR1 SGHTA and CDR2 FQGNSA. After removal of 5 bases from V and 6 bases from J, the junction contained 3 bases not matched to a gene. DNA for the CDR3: TGTGCCAGCAGCAAGGACAGGGGGCTTCAGCCCCAGCATTTT. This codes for CASSKDRGLQPQHF.

The DNA for the CDR3 is TGTGCCAGCAGCCCGGGGGGGAGGACTAGCGGGAAGCACCGCTACGAGCAGTACTTC. This encodes CASSPGGRTSGKHRYEQYF. The chain couples TRBV14 to TRBJ2-7; 12 nucleotides agree with TRBD2. The CDR3 loop spans 19 amino acids. The germline V gene encodes CDR1 SGHDN and CDR2 FVKESK. After removal of 4 bases from V and 3 bases from J, the junction contained 16 bases not matched to a gene.

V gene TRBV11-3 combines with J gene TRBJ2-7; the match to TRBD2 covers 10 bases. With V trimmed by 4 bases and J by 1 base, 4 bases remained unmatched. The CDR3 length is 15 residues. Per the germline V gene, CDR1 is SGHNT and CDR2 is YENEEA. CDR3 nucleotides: TGTGCCAGCAGCTCGGGACTAGCGTCTTCCTACGAGCAGTACTTC. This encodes CASSSGLASSYEQYF.

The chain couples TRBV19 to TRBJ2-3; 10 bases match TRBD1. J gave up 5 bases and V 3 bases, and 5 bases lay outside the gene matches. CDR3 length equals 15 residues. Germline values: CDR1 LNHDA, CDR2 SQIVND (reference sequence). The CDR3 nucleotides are TGTGCCAGTAGTATGAGAGGGACAGGGGAAGATACGCAGTATTTT. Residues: CASSMRGTGEDTQYF.

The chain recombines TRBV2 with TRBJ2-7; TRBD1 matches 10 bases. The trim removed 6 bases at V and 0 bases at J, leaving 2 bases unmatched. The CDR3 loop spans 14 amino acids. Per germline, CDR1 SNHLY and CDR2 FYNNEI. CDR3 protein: CASSRQGASYEQYF. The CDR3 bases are TGTGCCAGCAGCCGACAGGGGGCCTCCTACGAGCAGTACTTC.

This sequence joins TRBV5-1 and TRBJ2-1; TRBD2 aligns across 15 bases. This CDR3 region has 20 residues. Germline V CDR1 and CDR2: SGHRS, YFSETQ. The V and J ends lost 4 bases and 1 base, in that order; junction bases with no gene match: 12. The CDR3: CASSPGLAGGPLISYNEQFF. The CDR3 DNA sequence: TGCGCCAGCAGCCCCGGACTAGCGGGAGGGCCCCTGATTTCCTACAATGAGCAGTTCTTC.

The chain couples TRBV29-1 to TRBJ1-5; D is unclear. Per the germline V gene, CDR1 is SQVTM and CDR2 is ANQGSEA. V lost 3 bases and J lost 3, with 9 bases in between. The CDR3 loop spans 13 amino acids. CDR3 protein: CSVEEGPNQPQHF. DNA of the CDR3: TGCAGCGTTGAGGAGGGTCCCAATCAGCCCCAGCATTTT.